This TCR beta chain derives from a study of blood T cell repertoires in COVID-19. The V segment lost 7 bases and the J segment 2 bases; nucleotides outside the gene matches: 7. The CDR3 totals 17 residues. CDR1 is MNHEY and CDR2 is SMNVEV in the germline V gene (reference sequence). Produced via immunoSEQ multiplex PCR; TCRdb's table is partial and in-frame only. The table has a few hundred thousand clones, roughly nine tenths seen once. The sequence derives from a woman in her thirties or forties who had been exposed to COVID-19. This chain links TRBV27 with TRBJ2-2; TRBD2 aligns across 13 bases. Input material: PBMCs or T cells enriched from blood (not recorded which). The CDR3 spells CASTSTGLAGNTGELFF. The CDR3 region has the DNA TGTGCCAGCACTAGCACGGGACTAGCGGGAAACACCGGGGAGCTGTTTTTT.